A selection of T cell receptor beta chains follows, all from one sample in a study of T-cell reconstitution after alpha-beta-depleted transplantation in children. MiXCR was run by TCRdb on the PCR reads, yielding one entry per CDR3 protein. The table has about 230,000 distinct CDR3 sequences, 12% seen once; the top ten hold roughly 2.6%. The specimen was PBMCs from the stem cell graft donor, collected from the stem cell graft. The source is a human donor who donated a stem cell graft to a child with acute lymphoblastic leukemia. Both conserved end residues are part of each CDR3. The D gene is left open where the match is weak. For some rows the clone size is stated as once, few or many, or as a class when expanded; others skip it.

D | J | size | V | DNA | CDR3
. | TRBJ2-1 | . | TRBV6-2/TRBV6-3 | TGTGCCAGCATCGGAGAATACAATGAGCAGTTCTTC | CASIGEYNEQFF
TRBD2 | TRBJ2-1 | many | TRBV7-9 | TGTGCCAGCAGCTTAGGGGGACTAGCGGGGACATACAATGAGCAGTTCTTC | CASSLGGLAGTYNEQFF
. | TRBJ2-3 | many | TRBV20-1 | TGCAGTGCTACCGAGGGTACGGGAAACACAGATACGCAGTATTTT | CSATEGTGNTDTQYF
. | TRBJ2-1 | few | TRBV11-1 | TGTGCCAGCAGCTTAGTAATGGGAAGGAGGGATCGCTACAATGAGCAGTTCTTC | CASSLVMGRRDRYNEQFF
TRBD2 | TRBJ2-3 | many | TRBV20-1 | TGCAGTGGGGGGGCTAGCGGGAGCACAGATACGCAGTATTTT | CSGGASGSTDTQYF
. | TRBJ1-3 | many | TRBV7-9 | TGTGCCAGCAGCTTACAAGAAGGAAGCTCTGGAAACACCATATATTTT | CASSLQEGSSGNTIYF
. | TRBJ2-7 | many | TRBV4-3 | TGCGCCAGCTCCGAGGAGTGGAGGACAGTCTACGAGCAGTACTTC | CASSEEWRTVYEQYF
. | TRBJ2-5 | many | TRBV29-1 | TGCAGCGCCCGATGGAGCCAAGAGACCCAGTACTTC | CSARWSQETQYF
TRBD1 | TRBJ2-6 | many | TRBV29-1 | TGCAGCGTCCCACAGGGGTCCGGGGCCAACGTCCTGACTTTC | CSVPQGSGANVLTF
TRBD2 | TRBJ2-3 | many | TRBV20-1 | TGCACCGCGGGGGGGATAGCGGGAGACACAGATACGCAGTATTTT | CTAGGIAGDTDTQYF
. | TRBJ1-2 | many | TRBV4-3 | TGCGCCAGCAGCCAAGATCCCTTCGGGGGAACGAACTATGGCTACACCTTC | CASSQDPFGGTNYGYTF
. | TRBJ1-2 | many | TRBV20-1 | TGCAGTGCGGAGGACAGCCCCTATGGCTACACCTTC | CSAEDSPYGYTF
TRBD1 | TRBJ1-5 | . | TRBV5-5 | TGTGCCAGCAGCCTTTCCGGGACAGGGGTAAATCAGCCCCAGCATTTT | CASSLSGTGVNQPQHF
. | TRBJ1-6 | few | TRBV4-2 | TGTGCCAGCAGCCAAAGGGCGGGCACAGGGTTTAATTCACCCCTCCACTTT | CASSQRAGTGFNSPLHF
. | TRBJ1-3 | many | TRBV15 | TGTGCCACCAGCAGAGACGGACGGACCTCTGGAAACACCATATATTTT | CATSRDGRTSGNTIYF
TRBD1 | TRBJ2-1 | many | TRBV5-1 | TGCGCCAGCAGCTTTGGACAGGGCAATGAGCAGTTCTTC | CASSFGQGNEQFF
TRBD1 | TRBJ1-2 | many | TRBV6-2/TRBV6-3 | TGTGCCAGCAGTTGGGACAGGATTAACTATGGCTACACCTTC | CASSWDRINYGYTF
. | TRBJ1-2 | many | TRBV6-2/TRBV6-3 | TGTGCCAGCAGTGACAGAGTTGGCTACACCTTC | CASSDRVGYTF
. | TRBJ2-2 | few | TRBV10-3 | TGTGCCATCAGGAAAACAGGGCGAAACGCCGGGGAGCTGTTTTTT | CAIRKTGRNAGELFF
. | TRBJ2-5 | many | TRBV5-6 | TGTGCCAGCAGCTTGTCTCAGGCCCCAGAGACCCAGTACTTC | CASSLSQAPETQYF
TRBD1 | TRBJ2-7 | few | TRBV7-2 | TGTGCCAGCACCCTTTTCCCCCGGGACAGGGTCTACGAGCAGTACTTC | CASTLFPRDRVYEQYF
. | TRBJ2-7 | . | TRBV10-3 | TGTGCCATCAGAGAAACTACTAGCTCCTACAATGAGCAGTACTTC | CAIRETTSSYNEQYF
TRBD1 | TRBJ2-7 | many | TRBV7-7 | TGTGCCAGCAGCGTCGGGACAGGGGAGGCCGAGCAGTACTTC | CASSVGTGEAEQYF
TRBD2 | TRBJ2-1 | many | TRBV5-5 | TGTGCCAGCAGCTTGCAACGGGAGGGCGACAATGAGCAGTTCTTC | CASSLQREGDNEQFF
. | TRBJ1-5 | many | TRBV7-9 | TGTGCCAGCAGCCCGTCACAGGGACAGCCCCAGCATTTT | CASSPSQGQPQHF
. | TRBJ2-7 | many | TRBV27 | TGTGCCAGCAGTTTAGAGGGTCGCGAGCAGTACTTC | CASSLEGREQYF
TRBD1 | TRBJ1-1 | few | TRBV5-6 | TGTGCCAGCAGCTTGGCGGACAGGCTTAACACTGAAGCTTTCTTT | CASSLADRLNTEAFF
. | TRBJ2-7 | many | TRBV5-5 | TGTGCCAGCAGCTATGGGGTAGGATCCTACGAGCAGTACTTC | CASSYGVGSYEQYF
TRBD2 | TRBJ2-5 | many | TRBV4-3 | TGCGCCAGCAGCCAAGATCTTCCGGCGGGAGGCGTACAAGAGACCCAGTACTTC | CASSQDLPAGGVQETQYF
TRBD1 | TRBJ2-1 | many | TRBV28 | TGTGCCAGCAGAAGAACAGGGGCTGAGCAGTTCTTC | CASRRTGAEQFF
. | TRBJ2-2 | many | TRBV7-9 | TGTGCCAGCAGCGCCCCCCCCGGGGAGCTGTTTTTT | CASSAPPGELFF
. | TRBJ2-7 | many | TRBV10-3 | TGTGCCATCAGTGAAATAGCCCTAGGGCAGTACTTC | CAISEIALGQYF
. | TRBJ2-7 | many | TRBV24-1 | TGTGCCACCAGTGATTTAGATGACGAGCAGTACTTC | CATSDLDDEQYF
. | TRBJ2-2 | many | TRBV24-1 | TGTGCCACCCTGCAGCGGGACACCGGGGAGCTGTTTTTT | CATLQRDTGELFF
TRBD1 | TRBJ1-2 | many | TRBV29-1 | TGCAGCGTCCGGGACAGAAGATTATATGGCTACACCTTC | CSVRDRRLYGYTF
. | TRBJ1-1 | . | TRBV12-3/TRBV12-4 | TGTGCCAGCAGTTTGCGCAGAACGAACACTGAAGCTTTCTTT | CASSLRRTNTEAFF
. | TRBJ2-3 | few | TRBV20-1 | TGCAGTGCTAGAGAGGAGGGAAACACAGATACGCAGTATTTT | CSAREEGNTDTQYF
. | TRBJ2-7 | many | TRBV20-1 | TGCAGTGCTAGGACGGGACCGTCCTACGAGCAGTACTTC | CSARTGPSYEQYF
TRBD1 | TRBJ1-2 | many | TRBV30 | TGTGCCTGGAGCCCAGGGGGCAATGGCTACACCTTC | CAWSPGGNGYTF
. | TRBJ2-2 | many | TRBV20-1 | TGCAGTGCCTCCAGGAGTGGGACCGGGGAGCTGTTTTTT | CSASRSGTGELFF
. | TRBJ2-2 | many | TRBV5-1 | TGCGCCAGCTGTAGGACAGCGGACTACACCGGGGAGCTGTTTTTT | CASCRTADYTGELFF
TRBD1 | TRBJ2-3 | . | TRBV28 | TGTGCCAGCAGTTCGGACAGGCACACAGATACGCAGTATTTT | CASSSDRHTDTQYF
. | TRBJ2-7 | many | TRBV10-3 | TGTGCCATCAGTGATTCGACGACAACCTCCTACGAGCAGTACTTC | CAISDSTTTSYEQYF
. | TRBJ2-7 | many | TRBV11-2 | TGTGCCAGCAGCTCTGCAGCTGAGTACTACGAGCAGTACTTC | CASSSAAEYYEQYF
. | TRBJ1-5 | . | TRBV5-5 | TGTGCCAGCAGCTTGGAGGGGAATTCCCAGCATTTT | CASSLEGNSQHF
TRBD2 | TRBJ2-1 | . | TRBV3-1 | TGTGCCAGCAGCCAACAAGTTCGACTAGCGGTCTCCAACTCCTACAATGAGCAGTTCTTC | CASSQQVRLAVSNSYNEQFF
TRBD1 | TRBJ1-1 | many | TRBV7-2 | TGTGCCAGCAGCCAGGACAGGGGCACTGAAGCTTTCTTT | CASSQDRGTEAFF